Sequencing of this TCR beta chain was carried out in a study of OX40 agonist ivuxolimab in advanced cancers. Trimming took off 3 bases at V and 3 bases at J, with 11 bases between the two ends. This CDR3 is 14 amino acids long. Germline lookup yields CDR1 SGHAT and CDR2 FQNNGV. The repertoire was sequenced with immunoSEQ multiplex PCR; TCRdb's copy has only in-frame clones and lacks some. The top ten hold 0.19% of the sample, which has tens of thousands of clones, about 88% seen once. The sequence derives from an adult with an advanced solid tumor such as melanoma, head and neck, liver or kidney cancer. The chain links TRBV11-2 to TRBJ1-1; no definite D call. The material sequenced was CD4+ or CD8+ T cells sorted from blood, taken in a trial of the OX40 agonist ivuxolimab. The CDR3 loop is CASSLGLWDTEAFF. CDR3 nucleotides: TGTGCCAGCAGCTTGGGGTTGTGGGACACTGAAGCTTTCTTT. The complete variable domain, with remaining parts taken from reference TRBV11-2 and TRBJ1-1, reads EAGVAQSPRYKIIEKRQSVAFWCNPISGHATLYWYQQILGQGPKLLIQFQNNGVVDDSQLPKDRFSAERLKGVDSTLKIQPAKLEDSAVYLCASSLGLWDTEAFFGQGTRLTVV.